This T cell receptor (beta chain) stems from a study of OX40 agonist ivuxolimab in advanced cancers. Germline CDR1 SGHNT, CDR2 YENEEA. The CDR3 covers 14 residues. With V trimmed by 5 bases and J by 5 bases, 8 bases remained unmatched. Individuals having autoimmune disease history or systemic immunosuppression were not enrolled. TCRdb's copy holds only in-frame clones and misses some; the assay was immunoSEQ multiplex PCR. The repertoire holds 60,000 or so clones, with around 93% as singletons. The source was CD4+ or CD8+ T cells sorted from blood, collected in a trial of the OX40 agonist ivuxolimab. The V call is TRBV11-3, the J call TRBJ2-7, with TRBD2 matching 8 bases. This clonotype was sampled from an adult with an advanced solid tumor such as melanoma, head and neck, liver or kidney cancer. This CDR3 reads CASSTGLGGNEQYF. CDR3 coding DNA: TGTGCCAGCAGCACGGGACTAGGTGGGAACGAGCAGTACTTC.